One sample yielded the 20 T cell receptor beta chains listed below, sequenced in a study of cytomegalovirus exposure and HLA in healthy donors. Sequencing used immunoSEQ multiplex PCR; TCRdb keeps in-frame clones, though not all of them. The table lists under 250,000 clones, around 87% of them singletons. Sample: PBMCs. These receptors were obtained from a woman aged 18-29 years in good health and CMV-seropositive.

This chain joins TRBV6-1 and TRBJ1-1; 8 bases are a match to TRBD1. The germline CDR1 and CDR2 sequences are MNHNS and SASEGT. The CDR3 contains 15 residues. V dropped 4 bases and J dropped 0; count of bases not matched to a gene: 4. In DNA form, the CDR3 reads TGTGCCAGCAGTGCCAGACAGGGGTTGAACACTGAAGCTTTCTTT. Protein product: CASSARQGLNTEAFF.

The chain uses TRBV7-9 and TRBJ1-1; no reliable D call. V dropped 3 bases and J dropped 6 bases, with 8 bases sitting between them. Germline CDR1 reads SEHNR; CDR2 reads FQNEAQ (reference sequence). This CDR3 is built from 12 residues. CDR3 amino acids: CASSFVGAEAFF. As DNA, the CDR3 is TGTGCCAGCAGCTTTGTGGGAGCTGAAGCTTTCTTT.

The chain recombines TRBV25-1 with TRBJ1-2; possible D gene TRBD1, 5 bases. The germline V and J ends were trimmed by 1 base and 6 bases, with 12 bases remaining between them. The CDR3 runs 14 residues. Germline-derived CDR1 and CDR2 are MGHDK and SYGVNS. CDR3 bases: TGTGCCAGCAGTGAATTTGGGGGGTGGCATGGCTACACCTTC. It encodes CASSEFGGWHGYTF.

The V call is TRBV2, the J call TRBJ2-2; 11 bases map to TRBD2. This CDR3 region has 18 residues. The V gene's germline CDR1 is SNHLY and CDR2 FYNNEI. V lost 3 bases, J lost 0 bases, and 6 bases stayed unmatched. CDR3 in DNA: TGTGCCAGCAGTGAGTATCGGGGACTAGCGGCGAACACCGGGGAGCTGTTTTTT. The encoded protein is CASSEYRGLAANTGELFF.

This sequence joins TRBV12-1 and TRBJ2-1; the table's D call of TRBD2 was not tested on the DNA. TRBV12-1 constitutes a pseudogene. The CDR3 sequence is 17 residues long. CDR3 sequence: CASSFVSAGLADNEQFF. In DNA form, the CDR3 reads TGTGCCAGCAGCTTTGTGTCGGCGGGACTAGCGGACAATGAGCAGTTCTTC.

The chain couples TRBV5-6 to TRBJ1-1; 8 positions match TRBD1. The CDR3 sequence is 15 residues long. Per the germline V gene, CDR1 is SGHDT and CDR2 is YYEEEE. V shed 4 bases, J shed 4 bases, and the junction held 9 bases outside the gene matches. CDR3 residues: CASSMSRGPLTEAFF. Written as DNA, the CDR3 is TGTGCCAGCAGCATGTCCAGGGGGCCCCTCACTGAAGCTTTCTTT.

The chain joins TRBV5-1 to TRBJ2-1; 8 bases map to TRBD2. CDR1 is SGHRS and CDR2 is YFSETQ in the germline V gene. The CDR3 is 15 amino acids. V trimming: 4 bases; J trimming: 2 bases; junction bases outside the gene matches: 5. For the CDR3, the DNA is TGCGCCAGCAGCGTACAAGCGGGAGCCTACAATGAGCAGTTCTTC. It translates to CASSVQAGAYNEQFF.

The chain combines TRBV27 with TRBJ2-7; 9 bases match TRBD2. This CDR3 has 16 residues. Germline V CDR1 and CDR2: MNHEY, SMNVEV (reference sequence). Losses at the gene ends were 6 bases for V and 4 bases for J; bases not matched to a gene: 13. The CDR3 DNA sequence: TGTGCCAGCAGAATTCAATCTAGCGGGATGTTATACGAGCAGTACTTC. This gives the protein CASRIQSSGMLYEQYF.

The chain has TRBV6-5 and TRBJ1-1; 7 nucleotides agree with TRBD1. Per germline, CDR1 MNHEY and CDR2 SVGAGI. J lost 7 bases, V lost 0 bases, and 5 bases had no gene match. The CDR3 spans 14 residues. The CDR3: CASSYSAGGFEAFF. In nucleotides, the CDR3 is TGTGCCAGCAGTTACTCTGCAGGGGGATTTGAAGCTTTCTTT.

This sequence joins TRBV19 and TRBJ2-2; 8 bases fit TRBD1. The CDR3 sequence is 13 residues long. Germline-derived CDR1 and CDR2 are LNHDA and SQIVND (reference sequence). The junction had 3 bases not matched to a gene; V was cut back by 6 bases and J by 6 bases. CDR3: CASSPQGAGELFF. CDR3 nucleotides: TGTGCCAGTAGCCCACAGGGGGCCGGGGAGCTGTTTTTT.

This rearrangement joins TRBV7-3 to TRBJ1-1; D might be TRBD1 (6 bases). Deletions cut 4 bases from V and 4 bases from J, with 16 bases between. From germline, CDR1 is SGHTA and CDR2 FQGTGA. The CDR3 consists of 15 residues. The CDR3 spells CASSYRAGAPTEAFF. The CDR3 DNA follows: TGTGCCAGCAGCTACCGGGCGGGGGCGCCCACTGAAGCTTTCTTT.

The V and J genes are TRBV6-1 and TRBJ1-4; D is perhaps TRBD1 (6 bases). This CDR3 contains 14 residues. V shed 11 bases and J shed 3 bases, with 16 bases lying between them. Germline CDR1 and CDR2: MNHNS and SASEGT. The CDR3 loop is CASSLGAANEKLFF. In DNA form, the CDR3 reads TGTGCCTCCTCCCTGGGGGCGGCTAATGAAAAACTGTTTTTT.

Only one count was recorded for this clone. V usage is TRBV11-2 and J usage is TRBJ2-3, with a possible D match to TRBD2 (5 bases). The ends were cut back, 5 bases at V and 2 bases at J, with 14 bases in the middle. CDR3 length equals 15 residues. Per germline, CDR1 SGHAT and CDR2 FQNNGV. The CDR3 here is CASSPNWRNTDTQYF. In DNA, the CDR3 is TGTGCCAGCAGCCCCAACTGGAGGAACACAGATACGCAGTATTTT.

The chain joins TRBV11-3 to TRBJ1-5, with D maybe TRBD1 (6 bases). V was trimmed by 7 bases and J by 7 bases, leaving 14 bases between them. The germline V gene has CDR1 SGHNT and CDR2 YENEEA. The CDR3 extends over 13 amino acids. In nucleotides, the CDR3 is TGTGCCAGCATCAAAAGGGGGGGGCAGCCCCAGCATTTT. Residues: CASIKRGGQPQHF.

The chain is built from TRBV27 and TRBJ2-2, with D possibly TRBD1 on 6 matching bases. The germline gives CDR1 MNHEY, CDR2 SMNVEV (reference sequence). The CDR3 extends over 15 amino acids. Trimming stripped 5 bases from V and 6 bases from J, with 16 bases between. The CDR3 DNA follows: TGTGCCAGCAGTATCTTACAGGGTAGCGCCGGGGAGCTGTTTTTT. It specifies CASSILQGSAGELFF.

This sequence joins TRBV2 and TRBJ2-7; 16 bases match TRBD2. Germline-derived CDR1 and CDR2 are SNHLY and FYNNEI. The CDR3 sequence is 17 residues long. The trim removed 6 bases at V and 3 bases at J, leaving 8 bases unmatched. CDR3 protein: CASRGTSGRAPYYEQYF. CDR3 nucleotides: TGTGCCAGCAGGGGGACTAGCGGGAGGGCCCCGTACTACGAGCAGTACTTC.

The chain couples TRBV6-1 to TRBJ2-5, with 15 bases identical to TRBD2. The junction had 7 bases not matched to a gene; V was cut back by 6 bases and J by 14 bases. CDR3 size: 13 residues. CDR1 is MNHNS and CDR2 is SASEGT in the germline V gene. For the CDR3, the DNA is TGTGCCAGCAGCGGACTAGCGGGAGGGCCTTTCTACTTC. This codes for CASSGLAGGPFYF.

The chain carries TRBV5-1 and TRBJ1-1, with D possibly matching TRBD1 (5 bases). Per germline, CDR1 SGHRS and CDR2 YFSETQ. The CDR3 totals 14 residues. Trimming stripped 5 bases from V and 5 bases from J, with 16 bases between. As DNA, the CDR3 is TGCGCCAGCAGTCTGGGGGGAGGGAGGACTGAAGCTTTCTTT. It is translated as CASSLGGGRTEAFF.

The V and J genes are TRBV27 and TRBJ2-7; D is undetermined. This CDR3 comprises 13 residues. V was clipped by 5 bases and J by 5 bases, with 13 bases between them. The germline gives CDR1 MNHEY, CDR2 SMNVEV (reference sequence). This CDR3 reads CASSPTRNHEQYF. The CDR3 DNA reads as TGTGCCAGCAGTCCTACCCGCAACCACGAGCAGTACTTC.

This rearrangement joins TRBV11-2 to TRBJ2-7, with unresolved D. Germline CDR1 and CDR2: SGHAT and FQNNGV. Between the trimmed V and J ends, which lost 1 base and 0 bases, there was a span of 4 bases. This CDR3 comprises 13 residues. DNA of the CDR3: TGTGCCAGCAGCTTAGCCTCCTCCTACGAGCAGTACTTC. It is translated as CASSLASSYEQYF.